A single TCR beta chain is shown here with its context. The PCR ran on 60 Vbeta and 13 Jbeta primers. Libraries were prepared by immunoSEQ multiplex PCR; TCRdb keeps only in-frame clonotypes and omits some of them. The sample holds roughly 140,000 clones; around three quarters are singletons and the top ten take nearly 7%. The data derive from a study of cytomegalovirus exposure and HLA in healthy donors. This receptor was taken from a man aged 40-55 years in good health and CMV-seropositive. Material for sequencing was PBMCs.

The CDR3 nucleotides are TGTGCCAGCCGTGCTAGCGGGAGATCGACAGATACGCAGTATTTT. This codes for CASRASGRSTDTQYF. The rearrangement joins TRBV7-9 to TRBJ2-3; 10 nucleotides line up with TRBD2. Germline CDR1 reads SEHNR; CDR2 reads FQNEAQ (reference sequence). With 8 bases clipped from V and 3 bases from J, the junction kept 8 bases outside the gene matches. The CDR3 runs 15 residues.